This T cell receptor beta chain was recovered during a study of blood T cell repertoires in COVID-19. The wider study: Sites in the United States, Italy and Spain provided acute and convalescent COVID-19 samples. The cDNA or gDNA used as material had been derived from T cells, B-cell-depleted T cells, or PBMCs.

This CDR3 contains 12 residues. V was cut by 1 base and J by 6 bases, with 6 bases left in between. Germline V lookup: CDR1 SEHNR, CDR2 FQNEAQ (reference sequence). Per the authors' pipeline: Amplified reference gene primers provided the basis for estimating nucleated cell counts. Generated by immunoSEQ multiplex PCR, the TCRdb table keeps only in-frame clones and is missing some. V and J calls and clone size are as listed in that table; D and trimming were resolved from the DNA. The sample shows around 220,000 clones, about 80% of them seen only once. Sequencing was performed on peripheral blood. The receptor's source is a woman of 80 years or more with active or convalescent COVID-19. The V gene is TRBV7-9, the J gene TRBJ1-1; the D is unclear. The CDR3 loop is CASSLDPAEAFF. Here the CDR3 DNA reads TGTGCCAGCAGCTTAGATCCGGCTGAAGCTTTCTTT.